The rows below give T cell receptor beta chains drawn from one sample of a study of beta chain features in type 1 diabetes. The table came from immunoSEQ multiplex PCR; TCRdb's copy has only in-frame clones and leaves some out. This table holds fewer than 55,000 clones, approximately 45% found once. Material for sequencing was Tregs from blood. These receptors originate from a man aged 30 to 39 with type 1 diabetes. Both conserved end residues are trimmed from each CDR3.

TRBJ1-1	TRBV7-2	ASSLRQGTEAF
TRBJ2-7	TRBV19	ASSWGLEYEQY
TRBJ2-1	TRBV2	ATKREGEQF
TRBJ2-5	TRBV9	ASSVDGRAYETQY
TRBJ1-3	TRBV27	ASSVKASGNTIY
TRBJ2-5	TRBV10-2	ASSFVTGVQETQY
TRBJ1-4	TRBV5-6	ASSSGTRFQKLF
TRBJ2-3	TRBV27	ASSLISAGGGRADTQY
TRBJ1-1	TRBV5-5	ASSSQGRDTEAF
TRBJ1-3	TRBV18	ASSLQGSGNTIY
TRBJ2-1	TRBV18	ASSPLGQGGNNEQF
TRBJ2-5	TRBV7-6	ASSLGGLGVGETQY
TRBJ2-1	TRBV28	ASSFLRGLAEYNEQF
TRBJ2-3	TRBV29-1	SVAALAGGTDTQY
TRBJ2-5	TRBV5-1	ASSLQAGPQETQY
TRBJ1-5	TRBV18	ASSLQQGGQPQH
TRBJ2-1	TRBV5-1	ASSLGGPYNEQF
TRBJ1-1	TRBV10-3	AISGLPGDTEAF
TRBJ2-1	TRBV28	ASSLSGQGKGNEQF
TRBJ2-5	TRBV28	ASTSLQGGGETQY
TRBJ1-4	TRBV7-2	ASSLASGQGRKLF
TRBJ2-1	TRBV18	ASSRTSGLSYNEQF
TRBJ2-1	TRBV5-4	ASKEQGYNGEQF
TRBJ1-2	TRBV7-2	ASSLGGQNYGYT
TRBJ2-7	TRBV6-6	ASKRTGLSYEQY
TRBJ1-1	TRBV7-9	ASSLGRGGQGANTEAF
TRBJ2-1	TRBV27	ASSPPPGLAGGHEQF
TRBJ2-3	TRBV10-3	AISGSRQSDTQY
TRBJ1-5	TRBV6-5	ASGTDSGPQH
TRBJ1-6	TRBV5-6	ASSYRTVYNSPLH
TRBJ1-1	TRBV28	ASSGLLDEDTEAF
TRBJ2-7	TRBV10-2	ASSESGGTYEQY
TRBJ2-3	TRBV27	ASSWQGLQDTQY
TRBJ1-2	TRBV28	ASTLGRDYGYT
TRBJ2-1	TRBV6-1	ASSERGLAGRSVDEQF
TRBJ2-3	TRBV7-3	ASSGQVADTQY
TRBJ2-1	TRBV2	ASRGLADYNEQF
TRBJ1-5	TRBV15	ATSRGSGGLYQPQH
TRBJ2-2	TRBV5-1	ASSLGAALEPSNTGELF
TRBJ2-5	TRBV6-6	ASSHWTGWETQY
TRBJ2-6	TRBV7-2	ASSLAAGIHSGANVLT
TRBJ1-5	TRBV6-5	ASSVRGYQPQH
TRBJ1-5	TRBV4-3	ASSRDRGGPGDQPQH
TRBJ1-5	TRBV19	ASSMGRTGGISNQPQH
TRBJ2-3	TRBV29-1	SVVLHTDTQY
TRBJ2-2	TRBV18	ASSHPSASGRIGELF
TRBJ1-5	TRBV19	ASSIVYQPQH
TRBJ1-5	TRBV7-2	ASSPLRGSNQPQH
TRBJ2-1	TRBV7-9	ASSSGQGAYNEQF
TRBJ2-5	TRBV10-3	AIRQGLDYWTQY
TRBJ1-1	TRBV28	ASSLGTRIMNTEAF
TRBJ2-1	TRBV6-5	ASGRDRGNEQF
TRBJ2-2	TRBV9	ASSPGTSSNGELF
TRBJ2-1	TRBV28	ASSYRSNEQF